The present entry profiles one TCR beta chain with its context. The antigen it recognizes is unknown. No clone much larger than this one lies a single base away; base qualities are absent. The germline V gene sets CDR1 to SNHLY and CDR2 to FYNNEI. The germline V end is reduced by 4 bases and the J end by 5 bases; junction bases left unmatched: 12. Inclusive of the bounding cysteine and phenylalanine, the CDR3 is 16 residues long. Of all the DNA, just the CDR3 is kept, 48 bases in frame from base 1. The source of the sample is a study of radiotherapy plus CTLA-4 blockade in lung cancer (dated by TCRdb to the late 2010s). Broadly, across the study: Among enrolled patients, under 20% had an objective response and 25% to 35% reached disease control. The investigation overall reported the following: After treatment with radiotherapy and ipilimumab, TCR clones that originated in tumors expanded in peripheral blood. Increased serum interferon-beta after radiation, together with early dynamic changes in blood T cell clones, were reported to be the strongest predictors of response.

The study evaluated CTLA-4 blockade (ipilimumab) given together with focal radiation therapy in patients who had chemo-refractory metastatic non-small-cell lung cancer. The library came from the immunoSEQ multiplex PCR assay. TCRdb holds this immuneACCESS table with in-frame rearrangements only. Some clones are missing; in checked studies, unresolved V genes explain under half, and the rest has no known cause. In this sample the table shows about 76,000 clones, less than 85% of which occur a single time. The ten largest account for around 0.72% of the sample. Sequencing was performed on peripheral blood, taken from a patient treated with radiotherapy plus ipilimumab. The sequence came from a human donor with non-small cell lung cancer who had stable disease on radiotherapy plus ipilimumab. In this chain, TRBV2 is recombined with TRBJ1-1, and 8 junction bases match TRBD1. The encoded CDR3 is CASSVESQGARTEAFF. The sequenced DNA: TGTGCCAGCAGTGTGGAGTCTCAGGGGGCGAGGACTGAAGCTTTCTTT.